Listed below are T cell receptor beta chains from one sample, sequenced in a study of cytomegalovirus exposure and HLA in healthy donors. Data came from immunoSEQ multiplex PCR; TCRdb stores just in-frame clones and leaves some out. The profile covers around 60,000 clones, with around 75% appearing a single time and roughly 50% taken by the ten largest. Material for sequencing was PBMCs. These receptor sequences come from a man aged 45 to 65 in good health and CMV-seropositive. Both conserved end residues are part of each CDR3.

v_call cdr3_length cdr3_aa
TRBV7-3 14 CASSPAGAGNTIYF
TRBV5-5 15 CASSLASGTNYGYTF
TRBV4-2 15 CASSQSGKNTGELFF
TRBV18 16 CASSPIRQGARTEAFF
TRBV7-2 15 CASSLTTSGRYEQYF
TRBV7-2 15 CASSLSGGSTGELFF
TRBV7-8 14 CASIEQGDTGELFF
TRBV7-2 15 CASSLSGQGWYEQYF
TRBV19 13 CASSMASTDTQYF
TRBV7-2 16 CASSLELAGSTSEQFF
TRBV28 13 CASRGDRAETQYF
TRBV7-9 15 CASSPQGAGWETQYF
TRBV5-1 12 CASSLGVSGYTF
TRBV7-3 17 CASSLGPGQGHFGELFF
TRBV6-5 15 CASSWTSGPNNEQFF
TRBV7-8 14 CASSLGGARTEAFF
TRBV28 15 CASNPTGAFNQPQHF
TRBV5-6 14 CASSPRGGPNTQYF